This T cell receptor (beta chain) stems from a study of CD8 T cells in Susac syndrome. There are 13 residues in the CDR3. V lost 1 base and J lost 8, with 8 bases in between. The germline V gene has CDR1 SGHAT and CDR2 FQNNGV. Reverse transcription used roughly 0.45 to 1 ug RNA and random hexamers. Amplification of TCR beta CDR3 spanned 54 Vbeta and 13 Jbeta via immunoSEQ multiplex PCR. TCRdb reprocessed the immunoSEQ multiplex PCR reads via MiXCR and lists one record per CDR3 protein. The sample holds some 160,000 distinct CDR3 sequences; about 92% are singletons and the top ten take approximately 0.073%.

The receptor was isolated from a human donor in good health. The rearrangement uses TRBV11-2 and TRBJ1-4; D gene ambiguous. The sample consisted of CD4+ T cells from PBMCs. The CDR3 sequence: CASSLGREEKLFF. DNA for the CDR3: TGTGCCAGCAGCTTAGGGAGGGAGGAAAAACTGTTTTTT.